The rows below give T cell receptor beta chains drawn from one sample of a study of OX40 agonist ivuxolimab in advanced cancers. Clones were sequenced by immunoSEQ multiplex PCR, and TCRdb holds only the in-frame ones, with some missing. The data hold about 83,000 clones, with approximately 88% observed a single time. Material: CD4+ or CD8+ T cells sorted from blood, obtained in a trial of the OX40 agonist ivuxolimab. The receptor set was obtained from an adult with an advanced solid tumor such as melanoma, head and neck, liver or kidney cancer. Each CDR3 is given without its conserved first and last residue. The size entry is marked missing in some rows and otherwise reads once, few, many or a size class.

.	TRBV28	TRBJ2-7	ASSSERRGASYEQY
.	TRBV6-1	TRBJ1-1	ASSELDRVLNTEAF
.	TRBV7-2	TRBJ2-1	ASSLRVSLLPNEQF
.	TRBV7-2	TRBJ2-3	ASSLGTASHTQY
.	TRBV5-1	TRBJ2-2	ASSLEGPRAGELF
.	TRBV30	TRBJ1-1	AWSVVGMNTEAF
.	TRBV10-2	TRBJ2-7	ASRGGGQKSYEQY
.	TRBV6-1	TRBJ1-1	ASSQDLNTEAF
few	TRBV6-6	TRBJ2-3	ASSGTSGDLHTQY
.	TRBV4-2	TRBJ1-2	ASSQDRGNYGYT
.	TRBV11-3	TRBJ2-2	ASSPPWAGTHTGELF
.	TRBV27	TRBJ1-1	ASTIDTSDGGTEAF
.	TRBV7-2	TRBJ1-4	ASSLTWANEKLF
.	TRBV18	TRBJ2-1	ASSLTGGPMDEQF
.	TRBV5-1	TRBJ2-7	ASSPKAGTGGYEQY
once	TRBV9	TRBJ1-2	ASSVAPEVGYGYT
.	TRBV5-1	TRBJ2-5	ASSLGRSQETQY
.	TRBV6-6	TRBJ2-7	ASSHLTANGDEQY
once	TRBV2	TRBJ2-1	ASKPTSAGNEQF
.	TRBV5-5	TRBJ2-7	ATSTRGQGAYEQY
.	TRBV6-1	TRBJ2-7	ASSFGGIRDEQY
.	TRBV7-3	TRBJ2-7	ASSLRGHPKTYEQY
.	TRBV4-1	TRBJ1-3	ASSQVQGSNTIY
.	TRBV15	TRBJ1-5	ATSHWGGNQPQH
.	TRBV9	TRBJ2-7	ASSVADDEQY
once	TRBV5-4	TRBJ2-7	ASSLQAGYRIYEQY
.	TRBV18	TRBJ2-7	ASSPFPPRMGYEQY
few	TRBV30	TRBJ1-1	AWSPPRNTEAF
few	TRBV10-1	TRBJ1-6	ASSGGGAFPLH
.	TRBV18	TRBJ2-7	ASSPKTGASYEQY
.	TRBV11-2	TRBJ1-2	ASSFGSSYGYT
.	TRBV6-5	TRBJ1-6	ASRVTGYSPLH
.	TRBV11-3	TRBJ2-7	ASSQGGEQY
.	TRBV7-2	TRBJ1-5	ASSPLERNQPQH
.	TRBV5-1	TRBJ2-3	ASSLGGSSRSTDTQY
.	TRBV4-3	TRBJ2-1	ASSHYGDLSGREQF
.	TRBV6-5	TRBJ1-1	ASSPGPKNTEAF
once	TRBV23-1	TRBJ2-7	APGTGGYEQY